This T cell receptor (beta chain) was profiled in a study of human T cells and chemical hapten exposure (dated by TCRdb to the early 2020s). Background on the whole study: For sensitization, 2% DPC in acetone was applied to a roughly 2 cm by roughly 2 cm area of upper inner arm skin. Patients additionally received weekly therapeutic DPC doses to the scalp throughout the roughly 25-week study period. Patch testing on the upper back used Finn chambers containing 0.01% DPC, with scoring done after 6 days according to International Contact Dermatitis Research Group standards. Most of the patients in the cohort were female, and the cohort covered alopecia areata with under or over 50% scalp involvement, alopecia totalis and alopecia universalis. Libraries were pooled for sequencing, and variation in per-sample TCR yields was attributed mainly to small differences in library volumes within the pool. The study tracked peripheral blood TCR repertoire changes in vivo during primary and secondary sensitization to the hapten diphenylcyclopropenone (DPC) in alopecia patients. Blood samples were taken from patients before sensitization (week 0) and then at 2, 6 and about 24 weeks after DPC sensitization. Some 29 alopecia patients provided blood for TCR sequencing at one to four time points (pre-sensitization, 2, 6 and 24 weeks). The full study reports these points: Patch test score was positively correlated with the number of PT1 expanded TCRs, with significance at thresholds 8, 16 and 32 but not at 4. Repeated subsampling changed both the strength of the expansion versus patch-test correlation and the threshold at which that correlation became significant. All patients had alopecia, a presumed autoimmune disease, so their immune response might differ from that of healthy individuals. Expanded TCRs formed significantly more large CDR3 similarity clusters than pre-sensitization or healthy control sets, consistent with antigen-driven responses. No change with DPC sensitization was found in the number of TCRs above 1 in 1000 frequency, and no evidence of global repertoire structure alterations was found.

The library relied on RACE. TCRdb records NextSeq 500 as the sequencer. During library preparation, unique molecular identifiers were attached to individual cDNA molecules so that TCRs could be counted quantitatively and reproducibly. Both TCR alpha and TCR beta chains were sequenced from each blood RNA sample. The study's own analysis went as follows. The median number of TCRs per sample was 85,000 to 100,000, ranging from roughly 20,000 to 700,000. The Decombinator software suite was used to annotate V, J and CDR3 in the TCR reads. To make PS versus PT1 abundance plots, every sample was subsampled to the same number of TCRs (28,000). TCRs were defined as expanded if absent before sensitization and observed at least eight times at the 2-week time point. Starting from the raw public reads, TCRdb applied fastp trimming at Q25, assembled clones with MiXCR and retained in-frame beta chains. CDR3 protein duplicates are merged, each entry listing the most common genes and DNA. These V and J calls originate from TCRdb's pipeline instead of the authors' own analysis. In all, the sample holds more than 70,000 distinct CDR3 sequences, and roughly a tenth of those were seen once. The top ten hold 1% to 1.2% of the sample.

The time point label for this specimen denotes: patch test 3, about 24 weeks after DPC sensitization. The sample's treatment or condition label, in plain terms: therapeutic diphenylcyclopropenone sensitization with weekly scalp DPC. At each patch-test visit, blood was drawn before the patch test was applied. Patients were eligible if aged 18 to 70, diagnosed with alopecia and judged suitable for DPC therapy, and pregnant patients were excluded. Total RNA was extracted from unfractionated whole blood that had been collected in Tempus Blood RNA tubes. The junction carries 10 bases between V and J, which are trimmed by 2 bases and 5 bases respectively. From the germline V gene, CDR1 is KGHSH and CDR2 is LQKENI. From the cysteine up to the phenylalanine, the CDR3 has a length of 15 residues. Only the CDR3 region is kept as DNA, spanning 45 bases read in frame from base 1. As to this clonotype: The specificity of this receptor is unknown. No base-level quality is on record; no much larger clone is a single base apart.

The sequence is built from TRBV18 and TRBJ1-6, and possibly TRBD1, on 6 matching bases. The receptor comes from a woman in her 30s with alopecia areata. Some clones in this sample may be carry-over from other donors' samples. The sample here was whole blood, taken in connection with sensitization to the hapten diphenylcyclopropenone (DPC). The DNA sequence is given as TGTGCCAGCTCACCAACGACAGGCGATAATTCACCCCTCCACTTT. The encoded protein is CASSPTTGDNSPLHF.